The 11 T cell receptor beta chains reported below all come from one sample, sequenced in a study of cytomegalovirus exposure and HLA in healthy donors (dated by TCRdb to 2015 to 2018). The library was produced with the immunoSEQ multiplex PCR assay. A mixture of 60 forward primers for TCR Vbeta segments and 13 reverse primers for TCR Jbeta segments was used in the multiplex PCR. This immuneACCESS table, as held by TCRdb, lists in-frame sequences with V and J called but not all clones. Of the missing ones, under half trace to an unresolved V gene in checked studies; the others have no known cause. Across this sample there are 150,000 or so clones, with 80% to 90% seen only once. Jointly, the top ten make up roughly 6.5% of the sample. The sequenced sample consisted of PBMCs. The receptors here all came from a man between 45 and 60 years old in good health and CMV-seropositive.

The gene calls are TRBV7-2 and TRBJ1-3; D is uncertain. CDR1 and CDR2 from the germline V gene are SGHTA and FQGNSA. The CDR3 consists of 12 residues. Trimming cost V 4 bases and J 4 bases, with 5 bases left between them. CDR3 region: CASSSPGNTIYF. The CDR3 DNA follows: TGTGCCAGCAGCTCCCCGGGAAACACCATATATTTT.

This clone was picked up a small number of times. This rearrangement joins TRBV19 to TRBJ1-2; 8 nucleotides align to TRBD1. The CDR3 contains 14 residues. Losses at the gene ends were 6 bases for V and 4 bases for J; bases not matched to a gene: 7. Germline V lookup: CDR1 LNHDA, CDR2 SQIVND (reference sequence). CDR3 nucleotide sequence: TGTGCCAGTAGAGACAGGGGTCACATCTATGGCTACACCTTC. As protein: CASRDRGHIYGYTF.

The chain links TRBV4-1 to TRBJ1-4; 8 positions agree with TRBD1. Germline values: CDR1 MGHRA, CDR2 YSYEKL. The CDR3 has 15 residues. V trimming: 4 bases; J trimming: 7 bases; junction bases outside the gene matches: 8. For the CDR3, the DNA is TGCGCCAGCAGCCTCTGGACAGGGACGAGTGAAAAACTGTTTTTT. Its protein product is CASSLWTGTSEKLFF.

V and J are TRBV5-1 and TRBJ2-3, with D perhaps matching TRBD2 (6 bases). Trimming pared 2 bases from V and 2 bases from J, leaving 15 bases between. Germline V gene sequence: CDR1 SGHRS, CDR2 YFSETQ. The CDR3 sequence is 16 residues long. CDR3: CASSFNMAGTTDTQYF. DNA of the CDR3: TGCGCCAGCAGCTTTAATATGGCGGGAACCACAGATACGCAGTATTTT.

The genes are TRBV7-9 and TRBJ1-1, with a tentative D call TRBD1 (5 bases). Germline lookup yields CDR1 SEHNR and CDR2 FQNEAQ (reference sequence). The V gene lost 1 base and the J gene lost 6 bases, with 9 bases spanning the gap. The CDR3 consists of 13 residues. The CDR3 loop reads CASSLVAGAEAFF. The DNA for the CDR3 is TGTGCCAGCAGCTTAGTTGCGGGGGCTGAAGCTTTCTTT.

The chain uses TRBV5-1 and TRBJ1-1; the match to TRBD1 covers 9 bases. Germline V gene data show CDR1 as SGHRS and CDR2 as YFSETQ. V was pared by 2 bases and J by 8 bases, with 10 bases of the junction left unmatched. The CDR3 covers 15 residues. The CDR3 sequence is CASSFSGTGNLEAFF. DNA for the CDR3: TGCGCCAGCAGCTTCTCGGGGACAGGGAATTTGGAAGCTTTCTTT.

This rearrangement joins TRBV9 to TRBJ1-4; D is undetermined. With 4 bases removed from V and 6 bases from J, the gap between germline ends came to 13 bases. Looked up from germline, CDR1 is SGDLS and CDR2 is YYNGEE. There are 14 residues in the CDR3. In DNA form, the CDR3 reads TGTGCCAGCAGCCCCAGACCCCAGGATGAAAAACTGTTTTTT. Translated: CASSPRPQDEKLFF.

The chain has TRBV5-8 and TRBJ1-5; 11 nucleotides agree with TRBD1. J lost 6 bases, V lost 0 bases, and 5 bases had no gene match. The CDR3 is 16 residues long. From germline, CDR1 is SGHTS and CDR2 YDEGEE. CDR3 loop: CASSLVGQGAAQPQHF. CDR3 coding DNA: TGTGCCAGCAGCTTGGTCGGACAGGGGGCCGCTCAGCCCCAGCATTTT. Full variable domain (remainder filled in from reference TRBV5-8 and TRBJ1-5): EAGVTQSPTHLIKTRGQQATLRCSPISGHTSVYWYQQALGLGLQFLLWYDEGEERNRGNFPPRFSGRQFPNYSSELNVNALELEDSALYLCASSLVGQGAAQPQHFGDGTRLSIL.

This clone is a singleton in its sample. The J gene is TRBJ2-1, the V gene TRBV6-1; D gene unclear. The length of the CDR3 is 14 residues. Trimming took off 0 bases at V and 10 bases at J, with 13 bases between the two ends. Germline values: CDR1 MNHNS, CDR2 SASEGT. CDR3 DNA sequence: TGTGCCAGCAGTGAAGCCCGGCTCGTGAGGGAGCAGTTCTTC. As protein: CASSEARLVREQFF.

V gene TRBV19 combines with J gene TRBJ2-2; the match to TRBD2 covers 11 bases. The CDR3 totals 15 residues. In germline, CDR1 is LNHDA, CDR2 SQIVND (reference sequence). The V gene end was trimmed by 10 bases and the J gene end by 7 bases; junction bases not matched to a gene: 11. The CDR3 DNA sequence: TGTGCCACCTCCCCGGGACTAGCGGCGGGCGGGGAGCTGTTTTTT. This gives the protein CATSPGLAAGGELFF.

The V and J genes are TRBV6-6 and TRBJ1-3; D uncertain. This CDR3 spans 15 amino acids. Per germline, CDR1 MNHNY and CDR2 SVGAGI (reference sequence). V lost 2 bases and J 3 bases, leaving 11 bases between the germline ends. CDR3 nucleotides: TGTGCCAGCAGTTACAAACGGGATCGTGGAAACACCATATATTTT. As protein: CASSYKRDRGNTIYF.